This TCR beta chain appears in the sequencing data of a study of beta chain features in type 1 diabetes. Whole-study results and caveats: Significant though moderate, a shortening of TCRB CDR3s appeared in all four CD4+ subsets of Type 1 diabetes patients.

The trim removed 4 bases at V and 5 bases at J, leaving 5 bases unmatched. This CDR3 has 14 amino acids. CDR1 is SGHDT, CDR2 YYEEEE, per germline. CD45RO/CCR7/CD25/CD127/CD95/CD27 staining was used to isolate CD4+ naive, central memory, regulatory and stem cell-like memory cells by sorting. Reverse transcription of all isolated RNA meant that expressed TCRB transcripts were sequenced. Samples of naive, central memory and regulatory T cells yielded a mean of around 3.4 million reads. TCRdb keeps only in-frame clones here, not all; method: immunoSEQ multiplex PCR. Of 550,000 to 850,000 clones detected, 10% to 15% appear once; the ten largest clones hold approximately 0.022%. This clone appeared a few times. The antigen is not known.

The chain links TRBV5-6 to TRBJ2-1; 8 bases are shared with TRBD2. This receptor was taken from a young man with type 1 diabetes. Sequencing was carried out using naive CD4+ T cells from blood. CDR3 sequence: CASSPAGGHNEQFF. The CDR3 nucleotides read TGTGCCAGCAGCCCGGCGGGGGGACACAATGAGCAGTTCTTC.